The 22 T cell receptor beta chains reported below all come from one sample, sequenced in a study of human T cells and chemical hapten exposure. Indicated time point: healthy volunteer bleed at 2 weeks. RNA extraction used unfractionated whole blood as the source of total RNA. Via MiXCR, TCRdb re-called the RACE reads, giving one row per CDR3 protein. The table has around 130,000 distinct CDR3 sequences, around 8.3% seen once. Sequencing was performed on whole blood. The receptor source for this set is a male donor in good health. Some clones in this sample may be carry-over from other donors' samples.

There are a few counts of this clonotype. The CDR3: CASSATTGINQPQHF. CDR3 in DNA: TGTGCCAGCAGTGCCACGACAGGAATCAATCAGCCCCAGCATTTT. The chain carries TRBV25-1 and TRBJ1-5; D might be TRBD1 (6 bases). The germline V gene encodes CDR1 MGHDK and CDR2 SYGVNS. V shed 4 bases and J shed 3 bases, with 13 bases lying between them. The CDR3 is 15 residues long.

This clonotype was seen a handful of times. The chain carries TRBV3-1 and TRBJ2-7, with 8 bases fitting TRBD1. This CDR3 region has 15 residues. The V segment lost 1 base and the J segment 5 bases; nucleotides outside the gene matches: 7. CDR1 LGHDT and CDR2 YNNKEL come from the germline V gene (reference sequence). The CDR3 here is CASSQVGQGGNEQYF. The CDR3 DNA follows: TGTGCCAGCAGCCAAGTAGGACAGGGAGGCAACGAGCAGTACTTC.

This clonotype has a count of ten or more. The chain combines TRBV12-3 or TRBV12-4 with TRBJ1-2; perhaps TRBD1 as D (5 bases). Deletions cut 0 bases from V and 4 bases from J, with 15 bases between. The CDR3 spans 16 residues. DNA of the CDR3: TGTGCCAGCAGTTTAGCTGGGGGGACGAACAGCTATGGCTACACCTTC. Translating it yields CASSLAGGTNSYGYTF.

This clonotype came up many times. The rearrangement links TRBV6-2 or TRBV6-3 to TRBJ1-3; possibly TRBD1 for D (5 bases). Germline V lookup: CDR1 MNHEY, CDR2 SVGEGT. The V and J ends lost 2 bases and 0 bases respectively, with 14 bases between them. CDR3 length: 17 amino acids. For the CDR3, the DNA is TGTGCCAGCAGTTACCCCCGGGACGGATTCTCTGGAAACACCATATATTTT. Protein product: CASSYPRDGFSGNTIYF.

This clonotype has ten or more counts. This rearrangement joins TRBV9 to TRBJ2-7, with TRBD1 matching over 7 bases. This CDR3 region has 12 residues. Looked up from germline, CDR1 is SGDLS and CDR2 is YYNGEE. V dropped 2 bases and J dropped 7; count of bases not matched to a gene: 3. CDR3 DNA sequence: TGTGCCAGCAGCGTGACAGGGCGAGAGCAGTACTTC. This encodes CASSVTGREQYF.

The table lists this clonotype with many counts. CDR3 nucleotides: TGCGCCAGCAGCTACCCGGGACAGCAAGAGACCCAGTACTTC. As protein: CASSYPGQQETQYF. J is TRBJ2-5 and V is TRBV5-1, with 7 bases that match TRBD1. J lost 2 bases, V lost 3 bases, and 4 bases had no gene match. The CDR3 runs to 14 residues. Germline loops: CDR1 SGHRS, CDR2 YFSETQ.

Ten or more counts support this clonotype. In nucleotides, the CDR3 is TGTGCCAGCAGCTTAGCGGCAGTTAATGAAAAACTGTTTTTT. Translation gives CASSLAAVNEKLFF. The chain carries TRBV11-2 and TRBJ1-4; D remains ambiguous. The CDR3 runs 14 residues. With 1 base removed from V and 4 bases from J, the gap between germline ends came to 7 bases. Germline V gene lookup returns CDR1 SGHAT and CDR2 FQNNGV.

This clonotype was picked up many times. The J gene is TRBJ2-1, the V gene TRBV29-1, with 8 bases aligning to TRBD2. Unmatched junction bases numbered 2, after V lost 3 bases and J lost 1 base. The length of the CDR3 is 14 residues. The V gene's germline CDR1 is SQVTM and CDR2 ANQGSEA. The CDR3 here is CSVDASGSYNEQFF. CDR3 sequence (DNA): TGCAGCGTTGATGCTAGCGGGTCCTACAATGAGCAGTTCTTC.

This chain joins TRBV6-5 and TRBJ2-7, with TRBD1 matching over 9 bases. V lost 4 bases and J lost 2; bases outside the gene matches: 6. Germline V gene lookup returns CDR1 MNHEY and CDR2 SVGAGI. CDR3 length: 15 amino acids. The CDR3 bases are TGTGCCAGCAGTTCAGGACAGGGGATAGCCTACGAGCAGTACTTC. Protein: CASSSGQGIAYEQYF.

There are many counts of this clonotype. The chain has TRBV29-1 and TRBJ2-3, with 7 bases that match TRBD1. CDR1 is SQVTM and CDR2 is ANQGSEA in the germline V gene. With 6 bases clipped from V and 1 base from J, the junction kept 4 bases outside the gene matches. This CDR3 has 13 amino acids. The DNA of the CDR3 is TGCAGCGTCCGGACAGGCGGCACAGATACGCAGTATTTT. Translating gives CSVRTGGTDTQYF.

The rearrangement joins TRBV7-9 to TRBJ2-2; 12 nucleotides align to TRBD2. The V and J ends lost 2 bases and 1 base, in that order; junction bases with no gene match: 2. Per germline, CDR1 SEHNR and CDR2 FQNEAQ (reference sequence). The CDR3 runs 17 residues. The CDR3 nucleotides are TGTGCCAGCAGCTTACCGGGACTAGCGGGGAACACCGGGGAGCTGTTTTTT. Protein: CASSLPGLAGNTGELFF.

This clonotype appeared a few times. The rearrangement uses TRBV2 and TRBJ1-1; D unresolved. The CDR3 is 12 amino acids. Trimming removed 0 bases at V and 6 bases at J, with 5 bases between. Germline CDR1 SNHLY, CDR2 FYNNEI. As DNA, the CDR3 is TGTGCCAGCAGTGAAGCAAGACCTGAAGCTTTCTTT. Protein sequence: CASSEARPEAFF.

The chain is built from TRBV27 and TRBJ1-6; no definite D call. V lost 3 bases and J 0 bases, leaving 9 bases between the germline ends. There are 16 residues in the CDR3. Germline V CDR1 and CDR2: MNHEY, SMNVEV (reference sequence). In DNA form, the CDR3 reads TGTGCCAGCAGTTTCCGAGAGAGCTCCTATAATTCACCCCTCCACTTT. Its protein product is CASSFRESSYNSPLHF.

Here the CDR3 reads CSVLSFDGRGDNEQFF. The CDR3 DNA follows: TGCAGCGTCCTGTCCTTTGACGGACGAGGTGACAATGAGCAGTTCTTC. The rearrangement uses TRBV29-1 and TRBJ2-1; D not certain. Germline V lookup: CDR1 SQVTM, CDR2 ANQGSEA. The V and J ends lost 6 bases and 5 bases respectively, with 23 bases between them. The CDR3 has 16 residues.

This clonotype was seen a handful of times. This chain uses TRBV4-1 with TRBJ2-1; 9 bases are a match to TRBD2. The CDR3 contains 17 residues. V was clipped by 1 base and J by 4 bases; unmatched bases: 8. Per germline, CDR1 MGHRA and CDR2 YSYEKL. This CDR3 is CASSQAPGAGGYNEQFF. The CDR3 nucleotides read TGCGCCAGCAGCCAAGCTCCCGGGGCGGGAGGGTACAATGAGCAGTTCTTC.

This clonotype was recorded many times. The chain recombines TRBV11-2 with TRBJ2-3; D is perhaps TRBD2 (6 bases). Germline CDR1 reads SGHAT; CDR2 reads FQNNGV. Trimming cost V 5 bases and J 5 bases, with 20 bases left between them. The CDR3 sequence is 16 residues long. The CDR3 nucleotides read TGTGCCAGCAGCCCAAGGGTAGCGGCCCAAGGAGATACGCAGTATTTT. Translation gives CASSPRVAAQGDTQYF.

CDR3 sequence (DNA): TGTGCCAGCAGGAGGGACAGTAAGAATTCACCCCTCCACTTT. Protein: CASRRDSKNSPLHF. The rearrangement uses TRBV2 and TRBJ1-6; TRBD1 aligns across 7 bases. Germline assignment: CDR1 SNHLY and CDR2 FYNNEI. The CDR3 covers 14 residues. The trim removed 6 bases at V and 7 bases at J, leaving 6 bases unmatched.

This clonotype was seen only a few times. This chain connects TRBV20-1 to TRBJ2-1, with a weak D call TRBD2 (5 bases). The V gene lost 0 bases and the J gene lost 9 bases, with 15 bases spanning the gap. There are 14 residues in the CDR3. Germline loops: CDR1 DFQATT, CDR2 SNEGSKA (reference sequence). CDR3 sequence (DNA): TGCAGTGCTAGAGACCCGGTGAGGGCGGCTGAGCAGTTCTTC. Translation: CSARDPVRAAEQFF.

The V call is TRBV12-3 or TRBV12-4, the J call TRBJ1-5; D is unresolved. Trimming took 2 bases from V and 1 from J, leaving 3 bases between them. The CDR3 length is 13 residues. The CDR3 protein is CASSLLSNQPQHF. The DNA for the CDR3 is TGTGCCAGCAGTTTACTGAGCAATCAGCCCCAGCATTTT.

This clonotype was seen a few times. The chain uses TRBV19 and TRBJ1-4, with TRBD1 as a possible D gene (6 bases). This CDR3 comprises 15 residues. Trimming pared 8 bases from V and 4 bases from J, leaving 17 bases between. Germline-derived CDR1 and CDR2 are LNHDA and SQIVND (reference sequence). This chain's CDR3 is CASHSLGAVNEKLFF. CDR3 sequence (DNA): TGTGCCAGTCACAGCCTGGGGGCCGTTAATGAAAAACTGTTTTTT.

In the case of this clonotype: One base away lies a much larger clone, so this may be a sequencing read error. The rearrangement links TRBV29-1 to TRBJ2-7; a possible D gene is TRBD1 (5 bases). The CDR3 is 14 amino acids. Germline V CDR1 and CDR2: SQVTM, ANQGSEA. Trimming pared 7 bases from V and 6 bases from J, leaving 22 bases between. The CDR3 spells CSARRGQGPSEQYF. The CDR3 DNA follows: TGCAGCGCACGTAGAGGCCAGGGCCCGAGCGAGCAGTACTTC.

This clonotype has ten or more counts. The V and J genes are TRBV5-1 and TRBJ2-7; no definite D call. CDR3 length equals 14 residues. The V end was cut by 0 bases, the J end by 2 bases, with 9 bases between. Germline V gene data show CDR1 as SGHRS and CDR2 as YFSETQ. CDR3 bases: TGCGCCAGCAGCTTGGACCCTCGGCCCTACGAGCAGTACTTC. Translation: CASSLDPRPYEQYF.